This record covers a single TCR beta chain. Its target is not known. The data were obtained in a study of lymphopenia after photon versus proton radiotherapy. Study findings and constraints: Photon-treated patients lost naive T cells and TCR diversity; proton-treated stayed stable. After the lymphocyte nadir, photon-treated repertoires showed oligoclonal expansion, especially of CD8+ Temra cells.

The germline V gene has CDR1 SGDLS and CDR2 YYNGEE. This CDR3 contains 15 residues. The J segment lost 5 bases and the V segment lost 5 bases, leaving 9 bases of the junction unmatched. The table came from immunoSEQ multiplex PCR; TCRdb's copy has only in-frame clones and leaves some out. The table lists 89,000 or so clones, 80% to 90% of them singletons. The sequence came from a man in his 60s with pancreatic cancer. This chain links TRBV9 with TRBJ2-7; 11 bases match TRBD1. The sequencing used peripheral blood, collected from a patient treated with proton-based radiotherapy. CDR3 in amino acids: CASSATGTGGNEQYF. In DNA form, the CDR3 reads TGTGCCAGCAGTGCCACCGGGACAGGGGGTAACGAGCAGTACTTC.